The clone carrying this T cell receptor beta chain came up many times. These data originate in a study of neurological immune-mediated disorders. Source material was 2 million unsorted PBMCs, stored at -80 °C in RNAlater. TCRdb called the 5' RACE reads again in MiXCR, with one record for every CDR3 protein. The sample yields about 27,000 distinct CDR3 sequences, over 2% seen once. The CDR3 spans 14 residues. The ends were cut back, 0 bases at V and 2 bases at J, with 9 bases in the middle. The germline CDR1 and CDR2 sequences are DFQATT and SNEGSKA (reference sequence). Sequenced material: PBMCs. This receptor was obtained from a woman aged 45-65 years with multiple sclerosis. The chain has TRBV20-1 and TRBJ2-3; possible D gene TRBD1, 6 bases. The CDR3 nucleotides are TGCAGTGCTAGAGAAGGGGGAGTCACAGATACGCAGTATTTT. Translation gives CSAREGGVTDTQYF.